The clone carrying this T cell receptor beta chain came up once. Its antigen is still unknown. CDR1 and CDR2 (germline): DFQATT, SNEGSKA (reference sequence). There are 14 residues in the CDR3. Trimming stripped 0 bases from V and 1 base from J, with 6 bases between. The data derive from a study of CD8 T cells in ankylosing spondylitis. Study observations and caveats: Past studies reported some motif variants in reactive arthritis synovial fluid and blood. Several highly homologous variants made up a TCR beta motif, and this motif appeared characteristic of ankylosing spondylitis blood. Reported data indicate significant enrichment of disease-linked clones within matched ankylosing spondylitis synovial fluid.

MiXCR, run by TCRdb on the 5' RACE reads, gives a single entry per CDR3 protein. The data contain fewer than 500,000 distinct CDR3 sequences, 20% to 25% of them seen just once; the ten biggest clones take up around 16%. The chain links TRBV20-1 to TRBJ2-2; no firm D call. Sequenced: blood, either unsorted or a sorted T cell fraction (not recorded which). The clonotype comes from a male donor with ankylosing spondylitis. CDR3 in amino acids: CSARDGKNTGELFF. CDR3 DNA sequence: TGCAGTGCTAGAGATGGAAAGAACACCGGGGAGCTGTTTTTT.